These 20 T cell receptor beta chains were all obtained from the same sample, sequenced in a study of cytomegalovirus exposure and HLA in healthy donors. The PCR had 60 Vbeta and 13 Jbeta primers. Libraries were prepared by immunoSEQ multiplex PCR; TCRdb keeps only in-frame clonotypes and omits some of them. The sample yields 85,000 to 130,000 clones, roughly 80% seen once. The source material was PBMCs. The origin of the receptors is a male donor in good health and CMV-seropositive.

The chain couples TRBV29-1 to TRBJ2-1; the D gene is possibly TRBD1 (6 bases). Trimming removed 1 base at V and 4 bases at J, with 11 bases between. The CDR3 totals 14 residues. Germline values: CDR1 SQVTM, CDR2 ANQGSEA. The CDR3 coding sequence is TGCAGCGTTGAAGGCGGACAGAAGTACAATGAGCAGTTCTTC. It yields the protein CSVEGGQKYNEQFF.

The genes are TRBV21-1 and TRBJ2-5; the D segment call TRBD2 is taken from the table without a DNA check. TRBV21-1 is an annotated pseudogene. The CDR3 totals 18 residues. The CDR3 is CASSKVKRLGLLQETQYF. As DNA, the CDR3 is TGTGCCAGCAGCAAGGTCAAGAGGCTGGGACTCCTCCAAGAGACCCAGTACTTC.

The chain is built from TRBV15 and TRBJ2-7; possibly TRBD2 for D (6 bases). CDR1 is LNHNV, CDR2 YYDKDF, per germline (reference sequence). CDR3 length: 15 residues. Trimming stripped 0 bases from V and 3 bases from J, with 12 bases between. CDR3 DNA sequence: TGTGCCACCAGCAGAGATCGGAAGACTAGCTACGAGCAGTACTTC. Amino acids: CATSRDRKTSYEQYF.

Turning to this clone: Because it lacks the conserved phenylalanine or tryptophan at the end, this CDR3 is likely a read error. The rearrangement links TRBV5-6 to TRBJ1-6, with 7 bases identical to TRBD1. The trim removed 2 bases at V and 7 bases at J, leaving 3 bases unmatched. Looked up from germline, CDR1 is SGHDT and CDR2 is YYEEEE. The CDR3 extends over 14 amino acids. The CDR3 sequence is CASSFGTVNSPLHL. CDR3 bases: TGTGCCAGCAGCTTCGGGACAGTGAATTCACCCCTCCACCTT.

This clone showed up just once. The chain links TRBV5-1 to TRBJ1-2; D is ambiguous. The V end was cut by 0 bases, the J end by 2 bases, with 11 bases between. In germline, CDR1 is SGHRS, CDR2 YFSETQ. The CDR3 extends over 15 amino acids. The CDR3 DNA reads TGCGCCAGCAGCTTGGCACAGACGGAAAACTATGGCTACACCTTC. Protein sequence: CASSLAQTENYGYTF. The whole variable domain, filled in from reference TRBV5-1 and TRBJ1-2, reads KAGVTQTPRYLIKTRGQQVTLSCSPISGHRSVSWYQQTPGQGLQFLFEYFSETQRNKGNFPGRFSGRQFSNSRSEMNVSTLELGDSALYLCASSLAQTENYGYTFGSGTRLTVV.

This clone was seen a few times. This chain uses TRBV4-2 with TRBJ2-3; 8 bases are shared with TRBD2. Germline V gives CDR1 LGHNA, CDR2 YNFKEQ. CDR3 length: 14 residues. Trimming took 4 bases from V and 2 from J; bases not matched to a gene: 2. The CDR3 here is CASSLLAATDTQYF. The CDR3 DNA reads as TGTGCCAGCAGCCTACTAGCGGCCACAGATACGCAGTATTTT.

The V gene is TRBV2, the J gene TRBJ2-3; 8 nucleotides agree with TRBD2. Trimming at V came to 6 bases and at J to 7 bases, leaving 9 bases not matched to a gene. In germline, CDR1 is SNHLY, CDR2 FYNNEI. This CDR3 has 14 residues. The CDR3 bases are TGTGCCAGCAGGGCGGGGGGTGTACTGAATACGCAGTATTTT. Protein product: CASRAGGVLNTQYF.

The genes are TRBV7-9 and TRBJ1-5, with 9 nucleotides matching TRBD1. V lost 4 bases to trimming and J lost 9 bases; unmatched junction nucleotides: 7. Germline assignment: CDR1 SEHNR and CDR2 FQNEAQ (reference sequence). The CDR3 has 14 amino acids. The CDR3, as DNA: TGTGCCAGCAGCTCACAGGGGGCGGTCTCGCCCCAGCATTTT. Translated, it gives CASSSQGAVSPQHF.

This chain links TRBV5-1 with TRBJ1-1; D gene ambiguous. Trimming removed 2 bases from V and 5 bases from J, with 19 bases in between. The CDR3 sequence is 16 residues long. CDR1 and CDR2 from the germline V gene are SGHRS and YFSETQ. In nucleotides, the CDR3 is TGCGCCAGCAGCTTTTCTCCGGGCCTCCGGGAGACTGAAGCTTTCTTT. Its protein product is CASSFSPGLRETEAFF.

This clone was picked up one time. CDR3 sequence (DNA): TGTGCCGTTAAAGGGGCAGGGGGAACCTCCTACGAGCAGTACTTC. It is translated as CAVKGAGGTSYEQYF. The chain couples TRBV30 to TRBJ2-5, with 7 nucleotides matching TRBD1. With the DNA end fitting TRBJ2-7 better, the J assignment may be wrong. The CDR3 totals 15 residues. The V gene's germline CDR1 is GTSNPN and CDR2 SVGIG (reference sequence).

The gene calls are TRBV30 and TRBJ2-1; 10 bases line up with TRBD2. V trimming: 2 bases; J trimming: 9 bases; junction bases outside the gene matches: 7. The CDR3 covers 14 residues. CDR1 is GTSNPN, CDR2 SVGIG, per germline (reference sequence). CDR3 in amino acids: CAWSTRLAGIEQFF. The CDR3 region has the DNA TGTGCCTGGAGTACCCGACTAGCGGGTATTGAGCAGTTCTTC.

J is TRBJ2-3 and V is TRBV30; TRBD2 agrees at 10 bases. Germline loops: CDR1 GTSNPN, CDR2 SVGIG (reference sequence). J gave up 6 bases and V 3 bases, and 9 bases lay outside the gene matches. This CDR3 has 15 amino acids. CDR3 sequence reads: CAWRAVAGGTDTQYF. The CDR3 region has the DNA TGTGCCTGGAGGGCAGTAGCGGGGGGAACGGATACGCAGTATTTT.

This clone was recorded only once. The chain has TRBV4-3 and TRBJ2-1; TRBD2 might be the D (5 bases). This CDR3 spans 13 amino acids. Germline V gene lookup returns CDR1 LGHNA and CDR2 YSLEER. Trimming stripped 6 bases from V and 6 bases from J, with 12 bases between. The CDR3 coding sequence is TGCGCCAGCAGTACGGGGTTGGGCAATGAGCAGTTCTTC. This sequence encodes CASSTGLGNEQFF.

The table lists this clone with a count of one. The V gene is TRBV30, the J gene TRBJ1-2; D possibly corresponds to TRBD1 (5 bases). V was trimmed by 4 bases and J by 4 bases, leaving 16 bases between them. Germline assignment: CDR1 GTSNPN and CDR2 SVGIG (reference sequence). This CDR3 contains 14 residues. The CDR3 DNA reads TGTGCCTGGACTCTCTCTCCCGACAGCTATGGCTACACCTTC. This codes for CAWTLSPDSYGYTF.

This clone has only a few counts. The chain uses TRBV7-6 and TRBJ2-1; a possible D gene is TRBD1 (5 bases). V lost 5 bases and J lost 6, with 20 bases in between. The CDR3 spans 16 residues. The germline CDR1 and CDR2 sequences are SGHVS and FNYEAQ. The CDR3 DNA follows: TGTGCCAGCAGCCAATACTATCAGGGATTGGGCAATGAGCAGTTCTTC. Translated, it gives CASSQYYQGLGNEQFF.

The genes are TRBV5-6 and TRBJ2-7; D is ambiguous. This CDR3 contains 14 residues. V gave up 3 bases and J gave up 3 bases, with 13 bases separating them. CDR1 and CDR2 from the germline V gene are SGHDT and YYEEEE. In DNA, the CDR3 is TGTGCCAGCAGCTATAGCTTCGAGGTCTACGAGCAGTACTTC. Protein product: CASSYSFEVYEQYF.

This clone was seen only once. The V and J genes are TRBV19 and TRBJ2-7; no definite D call. The CDR3 has 11 residues. CDR1 LNHDA and CDR2 SQIVND come from the germline V gene (reference sequence). V was pared by 6 bases and J by 2 bases, with 5 bases between. In DNA form, the CDR3 reads TGTGCCAGTAGCGGAGCCTACGAGCAGTACTTC. Its translation is CASSGAYEQYF.

The chain employs TRBV5-6 and TRBJ2-7, with a weak D call TRBD1 (5 bases). The CDR3 has 12 residues. Germline V gene data show CDR1 as SGHDT and CDR2 as YYEEEE. The ends were cut back, 3 bases at V and 12 bases at J, with 16 bases in the middle. The DNA for the CDR3 is TGTGCCAGCAGCTCCGACAGCTCCCTGTGGTACTTC. It yields the protein CASSSDSSLWYF. The full variable domain, completed using reference TRBV5-6 and TRBJ2-7, is DAGVTQSPTHLIKTRGQQVTLRCSPKSGHDTVSWYQQALGQGPQFIFQYYEEEERQRGNFPDRFSGHQFPNYSSELNVNALLLGDSALYLCASSSDSSLWYFGPGTRLTVT.

The chain joins TRBV11-3 to TRBJ1-2; TRBD1 is a possible D gene (6 bases). This CDR3 has 15 residues. V was shortened by 5 bases and J by 4 bases, with 17 bases between the two germline ends. Germline V gene lookup returns CDR1 SGHNT and CDR2 YENEEA. CDR3: CASSPRGRGGYGYTF. CDR3 sequence (DNA): TGTGCCAGCAGCCCGCGCGGGCGAGGGGGCTATGGCTACACCTTC.

This chain uses TRBV30 with TRBJ1-2, with D possibly TRBD1 on 6 matching bases. CDR1 is GTSNPN, CDR2 SVGIG, per germline (reference sequence). The CDR3 is 13 residues long. V was pared by 4 bases and J by 3 bases, with 12 bases between. DNA for the CDR3: TGTGCCTGGAAACAGGGTTTCGACTATGGCTACACCTTC. This encodes CAWKQGFDYGYTF.